The rows below give T cell receptor beta chains drawn from one sample of a study of monozygotic twins with inflammatory bowel disease. Reanalyzing the 5' RACE reads, TCRdb keeps one entry per CDR3 protein, without DNA. This sample contains more than 300,000 distinct CDR3 sequences. Material: blood. These TCRs come from a human donor with ulcerative colitis or Crohn's disease, or a healthy co-twin of an affected twin (not recorded which). CDR3s include the opening cysteine and the closing phenylalanine or tryptophan. The order of the fields is CDR3 protein, V gene, J gene.

cdr3_aa: CATHEGSGNTIYF
v_call: TRBV6-5
j_call: TRBJ1-3

cdr3_aa: CASSLSGLAGVVDTQYF
v_call: TRBV27
j_call: TRBJ2-3

cdr3_aa: CASSLQAGGPSGELFF
v_call: TRBV27
j_call: TRBJ2-2

cdr3_aa: CASSSAGTPSKVEAFF
v_call: TRBV6-2/TRBV6-3
j_call: TRBJ1-1

cdr3_aa: CASSQTSGVRRETQYF
v_call: TRBV12-3/TRBV12-4
j_call: TRBJ2-5

cdr3_aa: CAIWDGSNLDGQYF
v_call: TRBV2
j_call: TRBJ2-7

cdr3_aa: CASSTPSGIYEQYF
v_call: TRBV28
j_call: TRBJ2-7

cdr3_aa: CSARDRVSSNQPQHF
v_call: TRBV20-1
j_call: TRBJ1-5

cdr3_aa: CASSLSRGNTEAFF
v_call: TRBV5-1
j_call: TRBJ1-1

cdr3_aa: CASSLLRRPDTQYF
v_call: TRBV6-4
j_call: TRBJ2-3